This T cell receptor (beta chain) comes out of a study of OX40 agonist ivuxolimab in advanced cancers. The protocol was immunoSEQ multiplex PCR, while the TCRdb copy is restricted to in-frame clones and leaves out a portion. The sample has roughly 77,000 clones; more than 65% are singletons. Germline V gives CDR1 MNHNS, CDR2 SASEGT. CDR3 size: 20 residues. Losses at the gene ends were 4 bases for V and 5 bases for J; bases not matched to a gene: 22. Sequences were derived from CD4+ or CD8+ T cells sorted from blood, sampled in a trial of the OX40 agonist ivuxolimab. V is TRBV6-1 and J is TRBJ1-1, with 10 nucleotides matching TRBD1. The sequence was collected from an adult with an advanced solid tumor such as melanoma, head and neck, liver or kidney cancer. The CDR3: CASSARQGAERPLRETEAFF. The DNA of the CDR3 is TGTGCCAGCAGTGCCCGACAGGGGGCAGAACGCCCCCTAAGAGAGACTGAAGCTTTCTTT.